The TCR beta chain under discussion was sequenced for a study of identical twins. This CDR3 contains 15 residues. V dropped 1 base and J dropped 4 bases, with 13 bases sitting between them. Germline CDR1 is SGHTA and CDR2 is FQGNSA. A universal primer site was incorporated via template switching, and the cDNA contained unique molecular identifiers. In TCRdb, the 5' RACE reads were re-called with MiXCR into one record per CDR3 protein. The table has around 530,000 distinct CDR3 sequences, over 12% seen once. This sample also belongs to another study, concerning yellow fever vaccine responses in identical twins. This second report adds: Among the twins, the vaccine T cell response reportedly seemed partly convergent and partly personalized.

The V call is TRBV7-2, the J call TRBJ1-1; D is ambiguous. This clonotype originated in a woman aged 18-29 years in good health. The sample comprised CD4+ T cells sorted from blood. CDR3 DNA: TGTGCCAGCAGCTTAGGTATGGGATTAGGCACTGAAGCTTTCTTT. Amino acids: CASSLGMGLGTEAFF.